Given below is one T cell receptor (beta chain) in context. Its antigen is unknown. No base qualities exist here, and no much larger clone lies one base off it. CDR1 MNHNS and CDR2 SASEGT are derived from the germline V gene. The CDR3 numbers 15 residues from cysteine through phenylalanine. CDR3 DNA is the only sequence kept; it has 45 bases, read in frame from the first base. Cut back by 6 bases and 10 bases, the V and J ends lie 19 bases apart. To prepare the library, multiplex PCR was applied. This sample was sequenced with an Illumina HiSeq 4000. iRepertoire HTBI primers and Arm-PCR amplification of CDR3 regions were used to construct TCR beta libraries. PCR products were gel purified before sequencing. The original pipeline was this. Across samples, roughly 60 TRBV and 15 or so TRBJ segments were identified and used for gene usage analysis of CDR3 amino acid clonotypes. Filtered high-quality paired reads were merged into contigs using COPE and FqMerger. BLAST was used to align contigs to the IMGT TRBV, TRBD and TRBJ reference genes, and CDR3 was defined following IMGT. Any clonotype with a frequency above 0.1% was counted as a highly expanded clone. Shannon entropy served as the measure of repertoire diversity, while the Gini coefficient captured V-J evenness. A clonotype found in more than one individual was treated as public. In-frame beta chains were kept once TCRdb had trimmed the public reads at Q25 with fastp and called clones with MiXCR. Each entry merges the rows of one CDR3 protein and shows their most common DNA and genes. It is TCRdb's table, rather than the study itself, that gives the V and J calls and clone size. In all, the sample holds about 660,000 distinct CDR3 sequences, and about 30% of those were seen once. The leading ten clones occupy under 50% of the sample.

These data are taken from a study of regulatory T cells in long-lasting Graves disease (dated by TCRdb to the early 2020s). In terms of the full investigation: To count as having persistent Graves' disease, a patient had to have received antithyroid drug treatment for over 5 years with TSH receptor autoantibodies remaining persistently positive. This study used TCR sequencing and RNA sequencing of peripheral blood to compare persistent Graves' disease patients against newly diagnosed Graves' disease patients. Persistent Graves' disease patients in the clinical cohort had taken antithyroid drugs for 8 to 12 years on average. A total of around 35 samples underwent TCR sequencing, from 13 patients with persistent Graves' disease and roughly 20 patients with newly diagnosed Graves' disease. The study was registered as a clinical trial and conducted in China. The paper's findings and limits, for the study overall: Persistent patients shared more public clonotypes among themselves (around 3,000) than newly diagnosed patients did (about 970). Persistent Graves' disease patients showed lower TCR Shannon entropy and fewer highly expanded clones than newly diagnosed patients, suggesting clonal expansion. Preferential use of TRBV28, TRBJ1-2 and TRBJ2-5 was observed in persistent disease, whereas TRBV20-1 and TRBJ2-1 were favored in newly diagnosed disease. Only the TCR beta chain was sequenced and analyzed. The authors noted that the small sample size was a limitation that may lower accuracy. The study examined only peripheral blood because the primary lesion, thyroid tissue, could not be accessed.

The time point label, read with the paper, signifies: persistent/refractory GD, antithyroid drugs over 5 years with positive TRAb. For both TCR sequencing and RNA sequencing, RNA was extracted from PBMCs using TRIzol. The diagnosis of Graves' disease followed American Thyroid Association guidelines. Patients for the study were recruited at an endocrinology department in Xi'an, China. From each patient, around 9 milliliters of peripheral blood was collected into an EDTA anticoagulant tube. Ficoll Paque Plus density gradient separation was used to isolate PBMCs, and no additional T cell sorting was done. An Agilent 2100 Bioanalyzer and agarose gel were used to check RNA quality, and a NanoDrop 2000 was used to measure RNA concentration.

The rearrangement joined TRBV6-1 to TRBJ1-6, and perhaps TRBD1 as D gene, on 5 matching bases. Sequenced material: peripheral blood mononuclear cells (PBMCs), taken when the disease was refractory, from a patient treated with antithyroid drugs. The receptor comes from a female donor with Graves disease. This receptor carries the CDR3 CASRPTPGTGSPLHF. The base sequence is TGTGCCAGCAGACCTACCCCCGGGACGGGCTCACCCCTCCACTTT.